This TCR beta chain was captured by sequencing in a study of blood T cell repertoires in COVID-19. At the level of the study: The analysed material was cDNA or gDNA that came from T cells, B-cell-depleted T cells, or PBMCs.

In the original processing: Cell counts per sample came from amplifying reference gene primers. Produced via immunoSEQ multiplex PCR; TCRdb's table is partial and in-frame only. V, J and clone size are taken as reported in that table, and D and trimming were inferred from the DNA itself. The profile covers over 110,000 clones, with less than 80% appearing a single time and around 3.3% taken by the ten largest. V lost 0 bases to trimming and J lost 6 bases, with 11 bases between them. From germline, CDR1 is SGHAT and CDR2 FQNNGV. CDR3 length equals 14 residues. This chain links TRBV11-2 with TRBJ1-2, with D perhaps matching TRBD1 (5 bases). Sequencing was done on a sample of peripheral blood. The origin of this receptor is a man aged 55 to 70 with acute or convalescent COVID-19. DNA for the CDR3: TGTGCCAGCAGCTTAGATCGGGTAGGGGATGGCTACACCTTC. Its translation: CASSLDRVGDGYTF.